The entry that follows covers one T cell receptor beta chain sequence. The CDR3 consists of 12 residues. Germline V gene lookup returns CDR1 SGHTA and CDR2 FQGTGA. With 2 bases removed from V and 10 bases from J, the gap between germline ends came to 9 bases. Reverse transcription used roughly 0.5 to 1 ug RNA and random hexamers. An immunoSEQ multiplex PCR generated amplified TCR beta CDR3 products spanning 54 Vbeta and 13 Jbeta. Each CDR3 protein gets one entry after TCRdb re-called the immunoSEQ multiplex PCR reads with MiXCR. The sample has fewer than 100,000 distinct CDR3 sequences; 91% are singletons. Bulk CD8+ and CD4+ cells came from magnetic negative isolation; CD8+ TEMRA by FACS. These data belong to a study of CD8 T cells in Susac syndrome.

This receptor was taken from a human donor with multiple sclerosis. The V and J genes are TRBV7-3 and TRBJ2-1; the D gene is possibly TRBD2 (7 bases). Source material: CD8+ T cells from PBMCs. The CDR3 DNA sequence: TGTGCCAGCAGCTTAGCGGGGGCCGAGCAGTTCTTC. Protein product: CASSLAGAEQFF.